These T cell receptor beta chains were read from a single sample in a study of Ad26.COV2.S vaccination and SARS-CoV-2 variants. Profiled with immunoSEQ multiplex PCR; TCRdb holds only in-frame clones, not every one. The sample carries hundreds of thousands of clones, approximately 86% recorded once. The sequences come from peripheral blood, collected in a trial of Ad26.COV2.S vaccine versus placebo. These TCRs come from a person aged 18-60 years who received the Ad26.COV2.S COVID-19 vaccine or a placebo. Both conserved end residues are part of each CDR3. Each record gives: CDR3 DNA, CDR3 protein, J gene, V gene, D gene, clone size. The D gene is left open where the match is weak. A row's size may be missing; if present it is once, few, many or a size class.

TGTGCCAGCAGCTTAGGAGGGCCCTCCTACGAGCAGTACTTC | CASSLGGPSYEQYF | TRBJ2-7 | TRBV27 | NA | NA
TGCGCCAGCAGCCACCGCTCGGGACTAGCGGGGACCGGGGAGCTGTTTTTT | CASSHRSGLAGTGELFF | TRBJ2-2 | TRBV4-3 | TRBD2 | NA
TGTGCCAGCTCACCGGGGACAGGGTTAGGAGATACGCAGTATTTT | CASSPGTGLGDTQYF | TRBJ2-3 | TRBV18 | TRBD1 | NA
TGTGCCAGCAGCTTCAGGGGATCCAATTCACCCCTCCACTTT | CASSFRGSNSPLHF | TRBJ1-6 | TRBV7-2 | NA | once
TGTGCCAGCAGCTTTGGTAGCGGGGGGCTCGGAGATACGCAGTATTTT | CASSFGSGGLGDTQYF | TRBJ2-3 | TRBV7-2 | TRBD2 | NA
TGTGCCAGCAGCACCCGGACAGGAGTTAATGAAAAACTGTTTTTT | CASSTRTGVNEKLFF | TRBJ1-4 | TRBV7-8 | TRBD1 | NA
TGTGCCAGCAGTCCAAACAGGGGGGTCCTCGCCGGGGCCAACGTCCTGACTTTC | CASSPNRGVLAGANVLTF | TRBJ2-6 | TRBV27 | TRBD1 | NA
TGTGCCAGCAGTACACAGGGGAAAGAAGCTTTCTTT | CASSTQGKEAFF | TRBJ1-1 | TRBV7-9 | TRBD1 | NA
TGTGCCAGCAGTCCCCTGCTGGGGGATTTATGGACCGGGGAGCTGTTTTTT | CASSPLLGDLWTGELFF | TRBJ2-2 | TRBV27 | NA | NA
TGTGCCAGCAGCCAACGAGTGAGTGAGCAGTTCTTC | CASSQRVSEQFF | TRBJ2-1 | TRBV5-4 | NA | NA
TGTGCCAGCTCACCATTTGGGGCCGGGGACGGCAATGAGCAGTTCTTC | CASSPFGAGDGNEQFF | TRBJ2-1 | TRBV18 | NA | NA
TGTGCCAGCAGCTCCGACAGGGACCAAGAGACCCAGTACTTC | CASSSDRDQETQYF | TRBJ2-5 | TRBV7-9 | TRBD1 | NA
TGTGCCATCACCGAGTGGGGTTACACAGATACGCAGTATTTT | CAITEWGYTDTQYF | TRBJ2-3 | TRBV10-3 | NA | NA
TGTGCCAGCAGTTACAGTGGTCACAGGGCCGGGGATACGCAGTATTTT | CASSYSGHRAGDTQYF | TRBJ2-3 | TRBV6-5 | NA | NA
TGCGCCAGCAGCTTGGACGGCGGAGGGAGCTCCTATAATTCACCCCTCCACTTT | CASSLDGGGSSYNSPLHF | TRBJ1-6 | TRBV5-1 | NA | once
TGTGCCATCAGTTCCGGGACTGGTAACACAGATACGCAGTATTTT | CAISSGTGNTDTQYF | TRBJ2-3 | TRBV10-3 | NA | NA
TGTGCCAGCACCAGTTGGGGACAGGACATAGGCTATGGCTACACCTTC | CASTSWGQDIGYGYTF | TRBJ1-2 | TRBV28 | TRBD1 | NA
TGTGCCAGCTCACCCAGCAGCTCTGGAAACACCATATATTTT | CASSPSSSGNTIYF | TRBJ1-3 | TRBV18 | NA | few
TGTGCCAGCAGTTCGGTGACAGGGGGCGCGAACACCGGGGAGCTGTTTTTT | CASSSVTGGANTGELFF | TRBJ2-2 | TRBV28 | TRBD1 | NA
TGTGCCAGCAGCCCAAGGCGGGGGACTAATGAAAAACTGTTTTTT | CASSPRRGTNEKLFF | TRBJ1-4 | TRBV7-8 | NA | NA
TGTGCCAGCTCACCACCGGCAGGGTCGCGGTATGGCTACACCTTC | CASSPPAGSRYGYTF | TRBJ1-2 | TRBV18 | NA | NA
TGTGCCAGCAGCCCAGACGGAGAATATGGCTACACCTTC | CASSPDGEYGYTF | TRBJ1-2 | TRBV7-9 | NA | NA
TGTGCCAGCTCATCCCGGGACCGAACCGGGGAGCTGTTTTTT | CASSSRDRTGELFF | TRBJ2-2 | TRBV18 | NA | NA
TGCGCCAGCAGCTACCGGTGGGGGGGTGCTGGTGGGGCCAACGTCCTGACTTTC | CASSYRWGGAGGANVLTF | TRBJ2-6 | TRBV5-1 | TRBD2 | NA
TGCGCCAGCAGCCATCACACAGGGGGCAACTATGGCTACACCTTC | CASSHHTGGNYGYTF | TRBJ1-2 | TRBV4-1 | TRBD1 | NA
TGTGCCAGCAGCTCCCCAGGGTCAGAGACCCAGTACTTC | CASSSPGSETQYF | TRBJ2-5 | TRBV7-9 | NA | NA
TGTGCCAGCAGCCAGTCCTCCGGGACAAACAATCAGCCCCAGCATTTT | CASSQSSGTNNQPQHF | TRBJ1-5 | TRBV3-1/TRBV3-2 | NA | NA
TGCGCCAGCACGATACGAGGGGCGGGAGAGCAAGATACGCAGTATTTT | CASTIRGAGEQDTQYF | TRBJ2-3 | TRBV23-1 | TRBD2 | NA
TGTGCCAGCAGCCGGACAGGGAGGGAGTACGAGCAGTACTTC | CASSRTGREYEQYF | TRBJ2-7 | TRBV6-2/TRBV6-3 | NA | NA
TGTGCCAGCAGCCCCCTGGCGGGAGGCTCCTACGAGCAGTACTTC | CASSPLAGGSYEQYF | TRBJ2-7 | TRBV4-2 | TRBD2 | NA
TGTGCCAGCAGTGTCCGAGGGGAGACCCAGTACTTC | CASSVRGETQYF | TRBJ2-5 | TRBV6-6 | NA | NA
TGTGCCAGCAGCTTAGGGCTAGCGGGGGCCGAGCAGTACTTC | CASSLGLAGAEQYF | TRBJ2-7 | TRBV7-2 | TRBD2 | NA
TGTGCCAGCAGCGTAGGAAGGGGTAACTATGGCTACACCTTC | CASSVGRGNYGYTF | TRBJ1-2 | TRBV9 | NA | NA
TGTGCCAGCAGCTTATACGGTACAGCGGGAGGGCCCGGTGAGCAGTTCTTC | CASSLYGTAGGPGEQFF | TRBJ2-1 | TRBV7-9 | TRBD2 | NA
TGTGCCAGTAGTATTCTGCTAGCGGGAGCGAAAGAGACCCAGTACTTC | CASSILLAGAKETQYF | TRBJ2-5 | TRBV19 | TRBD2 | NA
TGTGCCAGCAGGGGTACGGGCAGACCCCTCCACTTT | CASRGTGRPLHF | TRBJ1-6 | TRBV27 | NA | many
TGTGCCAGCGCGGACTCAGCTAAACGGGATGAGCAGTTCTTC | CASADSAKRDEQFF | TRBJ2-1 | TRBV7-9 | NA | NA
TGTGCCAGCAGTGTTCGGGTCAATCAGCCCCAGCATTTT | CASSVRVNQPQHF | TRBJ1-5 | TRBV28 | NA | NA